The next 20 T cell receptor beta chains were all read from a single sample in a study of Ad26.COV2.S vaccination and SARS-CoV-2 variants. Treatment defined: some 20 received Ad26.COV2.S at low or high dose, single or two shots; several received placebo; per-sample allocation not given. Material that was analyzed had been drawn on day 63 after the first vaccine or placebo injection. Clones were read by immunoSEQ multiplex PCR, and TCRdb kept only the in-frame ones, dropping some. The sample consists of some 250,000 clones, roughly 90% of them appearing once. This sample comprised peripheral blood, obtained in a trial of Ad26.COV2.S vaccine versus placebo. The receptors come from a person between 18 and 60 years old who received the Ad26.COV2.S COVID-19 vaccine or a placebo.

This clone has a single count. The chain carries TRBV5-1 and TRBJ2-1; D remains unclear. V lost 3 bases to trimming and J lost 7 bases, with 5 bases between them. Germline CDR1 is SGHRS and CDR2 is YFSETQ. This CDR3 has 11 residues. CDR3: CASSYSNEQFF. CDR3 coding DNA: TGCGCCAGCAGCTATTCAAATGAGCAGTTCTTC. The whole variable domain, filled in from reference TRBV5-1 and TRBJ2-1, reads KAGVTQTPRYLIKTRGQQVTLSCSPISGHRSVSWYQQTPGQGLQFLFEYFSETQRNKGNFPGRFSGRQFSNSRSEMNVSTLELGDSALYLCASSYSNEQFFGPGTRLTVL.

The rearrangement uses TRBV7-9 and TRBJ2-3; perhaps TRBD1 as D (5 bases). V gave up 6 bases and J gave up 2 bases, with 15 bases separating them. The CDR3 has 15 residues. CDR1 is SEHNR, CDR2 FQNEAQ, per germline (reference sequence). CDR3 nucleotides: TGTGCCAGCAGTCCTTTTGCAGGGCCCACAGATACGCAGTATTTT. Translating it yields CASSPFAGPTDTQYF. The entire variable domain, with the rest obtained from reference TRBV7-9 and TRBJ2-3, is as follows: DTGVSQNPRHKITKRGQNVTFRCDPISEHNRLYWYRQTLGQGPEFLTYFQNEAQLEKSRLLSDRFSAERPKGSFSTLEIQRTEQGDSAMYLCASSPFAGPTDTQYFGPGTRLTVL.

This chain uses TRBV7-6 with TRBJ2-3, with TRBD2 matching 10 bases. Trimming at V came to 7 bases and at J to 0 bases, leaving 4 bases not matched to a gene. CDR3 size: 15 residues. Germline lookup yields CDR1 SGHVS and CDR2 FNYEAQ. The CDR3 coding sequence is TGTGCCAGCAACCCTAGCGGGGGTAGCACAGATACGCAGTATTTT. This translates into CASNPSGGSTDTQYF.

The J gene is TRBJ2-1, the V gene TRBV5-1; the match to TRBD2 covers 11 bases. The CDR3 runs to 15 residues. V trimming: 4 bases; J trimming: 4 bases; junction bases outside the gene matches: 4. CDR1 and CDR2 (germline): SGHRS, YFSETQ. The CDR3 region has the DNA TGCGCCAGCAGCCCTAGCGGGGGGTCTTACAATGAGCAGTTCTTC. Translation: CASSPSGGSYNEQFF. The whole variable domain, remainder taken from reference TRBV5-1 and TRBJ2-1, is KAGVTQTPRYLIKTRGQQVTLSCSPISGHRSVSWYQQTPGQGLQFLFEYFSETQRNKGNFPGRFSGRQFSNSRSEMNVSTLELGDSALYLCASSPSGGSYNEQFFGPGTRLTVL.

The V gene is TRBV11-1, the J gene TRBJ1-6, with D unclear. The germline V gene has CDR1 SGHAT and CDR2 FQDESV (reference sequence). The CDR3 extends over 13 amino acids. With 6 bases removed from V and 10 bases from J, the gap between germline ends came to 13 bases. CDR3 region: CASSSYLGSPLHF. CDR3 bases: TGTGCCAGCAGTTCCTACCTGGGGTCACCCCTCCACTTT.

The J gene is TRBJ1-2, the V gene TRBV6-4; a possible D gene is TRBD1 (6 bases). Germline loops: CDR1 MRHNA, CDR2 SNTAGT. V shed 10 bases and J shed 8 bases, with 20 bases lying between them. The CDR3 has 13 amino acids. The CDR3 coding sequence is TGTGCCACCAGGGGTGGAGGGTCCATGGGCTACACCTTC. This gives the protein CATRGGGSMGYTF.

This clone has only one observation. The genes are TRBV7-3 and TRBJ1-5, with 9 bases fitting TRBD1. In germline, CDR1 is SGHTA, CDR2 FQGTGA. Germline trimming cut 4 bases from V and 6 bases from J; bases unmatched to any gene: 1. This CDR3 has 13 amino acids. The CDR3 DNA reads as TGTGCCAGCAGCTGGGACAGGGCTCAGCCCCAGCATTTT. This translates into CASSWDRAQPQHF.

J is TRBJ2-7 and V is TRBV10-3, with D possibly being TRBD2 (6 bases). V lost 3 bases and J 3 bases, leaving 15 bases between the germline ends. Germline V gene sequence: CDR1 ENHRY, CDR2 SYGVKD. The CDR3 covers 15 residues. The CDR3 DNA reads as TGTGCCATCAGTGAACGGGCAGCGGGTAGCTACGAGCAGTACTTC. Protein product: CAISERAAGSYEQYF.

The chain uses TRBV10-3 and TRBJ1-1; D may be TRBD1 (5 bases). Deletions cut 0 bases from V and 1 base from J, with 12 bases between. Germline CDR1 and CDR2: ENHRY and SYGVKD. The CDR3 spans 16 residues. The CDR3 sequence is CAISESRQRGNTEAFF. DNA of the CDR3: TGTGCCATCAGTGAGTCTCGACAGAGAGGGAACACTGAAGCTTTCTTT.

V gene TRBV6-2 or TRBV6-3 combines with J gene TRBJ1-1; TRBD1 is a possible D gene (5 bases). Germline V gene sequence: CDR1 MNHEY, CDR2 SVGEGT. With 2 bases removed from V and 9 bases from J, the gap between germline ends came to 16 bases. The CDR3 is made up of 14 amino acids. CDR3 protein: CASSYARDGRKAFF. The CDR3 DNA reads as TGTGCCAGCAGTTACGCCAGGGACGGACGGAAAGCTTTCTTT.

This clone was seen once. The chain carries TRBV2 and TRBJ1-5; the D gene is possibly TRBD1 (5 bases). The CDR3 runs to 13 residues. V was shortened by 6 bases and J by 8 bases, with 14 bases between the two germline ends. Per the germline V gene, CDR1 is SNHLY and CDR2 is FYNNEI. CDR3 bases: TGTGCCAGCAGAGTACAGGTCGGGGAGCCCCAGCATTTT. Translating gives CASRVQVGEPQHF.

This clone was seen once. The chain joins TRBV19 to TRBJ1-5, with D hard to call. Trimming removed 5 bases at V and 3 bases at J, with 14 bases between. This CDR3 spans 15 amino acids. Germline V lookup: CDR1 LNHDA, CDR2 SQIVND (reference sequence). CDR3 bases: TGTGCCAGTAGTTCACAAGGTCAGTTCAATCAGCCCCAGCATTTT. This sequence encodes CASSSQGQFNQPQHF.

CDR3 nucleotide sequence: TGTGCCAGCAGGCAGTTAGCAACTAATGAAAAACTGTTTTTT. As protein: CASRQLATNEKLFF. The rearrangement links TRBV7-9 to TRBJ1-4; D gene uncertain. CDR1 and CDR2 from the germline V gene are SEHNR and FQNEAQ (reference sequence). The V gene lost 6 bases and the J gene lost 0 bases, with 8 bases spanning the gap. The CDR3 runs to 14 residues.

This clone was observed a few times. This CDR3 reads CASSRDRGSPLHF. The CDR3 bases are TGCGCCAGCAGCCGGGACAGGGGGTCACCCCTCCACTTT. The chain links TRBV4-1 to TRBJ1-6; 11 bases agree with TRBD1. The V segment lost 4 bases and the J segment 10 bases; nucleotides outside the gene matches: 0. CDR1 and CDR2 from the germline V gene are MGHRA and YSYEKL. The CDR3 spans 13 residues.

CDR3 in DNA: TGTGCCAGTAGTTCGGCGGGCAATCAGCCCCAGCATTTT. Protein sequence: CASSSAGNQPQHF. The chain joins TRBV19 to TRBJ1-5; no reliable D call. The V end was cut by 5 bases, the J end by 2 bases, with 7 bases between. Germline CDR1 LNHDA, CDR2 SQIVND (reference sequence). CDR3 length equals 13 residues.

This clone has only one observation. The chain is built from TRBV7-3 and TRBJ2-1; 14 nucleotides match TRBD2. V lost 4 bases to trimming and J lost 8 bases; unmatched junction nucleotides: 4. There are 15 residues in the CDR3. The germline V gene has CDR1 SGHTA and CDR2 FQGTGA. For the CDR3, the DNA is TGTGCCAGCAGCTCAGGACTAGCGGGGGGCCATGAGCAGTTCTTC. Amino acids: CASSSGLAGGHEQFF.

The chain combines TRBV13 with TRBJ2-7; 11 positions agree with TRBD2. After removal of 5 bases from V and 7 bases from J, the junction contained 10 bases not matched to a gene. Germline V gene data show CDR1 as PRHDT and CDR2 as FYEKMQ (reference sequence). This CDR3 has 15 amino acids. The CDR3 here is CASSTREASGREQYF. Written as DNA, the CDR3 is TGTGCCAGCAGCACCCGGGAAGCTAGCGGGAGGGAGCAGTACTTC.

The gene calls are TRBV28 and TRBJ2-7, with TRBD1 matching over 11 bases. Trimming took 2 bases from V and 3 from J; bases not matched to a gene: 0. The CDR3 extends over 14 amino acids. Per germline, CDR1 MDHEN and CDR2 SYDVKM. CDR3 region: CASSLGTGGYEQYF. The CDR3 nucleotides are TGTGCCAGCAGTTTAGGGACAGGGGGCTACGAGCAGTACTTC.

This rearrangement joins TRBV4-3 to TRBJ1-2, with 7 bases fitting TRBD1. CDR3 length equals 16 residues. Trimming cost V 4 bases and J 7 bases; bases outside gene matches: 15. Germline loops: CDR1 LGHNA, CDR2 YSLEER. The DNA of the CDR3 is TGCGCCAGCAGCCGTGAAACCGACAGGGACCGAGTTGGCTACACCTTC. This translates into CASSRETDRDRVGYTF.

The CDR3 DNA is TGTGCCAGCGTGGGCGTAATGGGCACTGAAGCTTTCTTT. It yields the protein CASVGVMGTEAFF. The chain carries TRBV5-5 and TRBJ1-1; D gene ambiguous. This CDR3 is 13 amino acids long. Trimming shortened V by 7 bases and J by 4 bases, and 14 bases separated the two germline ends. CDR1 SGHKS and CDR2 YYEKEE come from the germline V gene (reference sequence).